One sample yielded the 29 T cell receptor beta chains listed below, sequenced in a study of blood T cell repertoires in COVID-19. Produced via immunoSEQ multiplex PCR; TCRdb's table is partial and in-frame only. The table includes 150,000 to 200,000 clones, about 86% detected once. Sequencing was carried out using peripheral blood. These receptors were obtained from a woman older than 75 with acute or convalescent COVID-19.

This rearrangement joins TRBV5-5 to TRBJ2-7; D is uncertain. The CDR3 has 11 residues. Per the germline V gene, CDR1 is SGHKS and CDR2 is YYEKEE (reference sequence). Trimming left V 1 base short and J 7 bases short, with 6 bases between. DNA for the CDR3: TGTGCCAGCAGCTTGCAAACAGAGCAGTACTTC. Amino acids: CASSLQTEQYF.

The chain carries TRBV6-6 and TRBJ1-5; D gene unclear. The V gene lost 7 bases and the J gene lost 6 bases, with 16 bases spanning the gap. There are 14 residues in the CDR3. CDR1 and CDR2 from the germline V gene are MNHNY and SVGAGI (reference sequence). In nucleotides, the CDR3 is TGTGCCAGCACCCCACGGGAGGGAACTCAGCCCCAGCATTTT. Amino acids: CASTPREGTQPQHF.

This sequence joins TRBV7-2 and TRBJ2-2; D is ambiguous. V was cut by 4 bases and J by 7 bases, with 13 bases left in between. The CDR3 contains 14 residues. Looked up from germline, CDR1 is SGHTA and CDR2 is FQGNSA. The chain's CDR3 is CASSYRRKVGELFF. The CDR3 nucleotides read TGTGCCAGCAGCTATCGCAGGAAAGTCGGGGAGCTGTTTTTT.

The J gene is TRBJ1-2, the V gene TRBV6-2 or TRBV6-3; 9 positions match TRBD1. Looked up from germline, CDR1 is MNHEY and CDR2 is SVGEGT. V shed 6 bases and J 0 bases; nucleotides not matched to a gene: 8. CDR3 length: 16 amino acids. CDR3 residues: CASSSLQGATNYGYTF. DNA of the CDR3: TGTGCCAGCAGCTCTTTACAGGGGGCGACTAACTATGGCTACACCTTC.

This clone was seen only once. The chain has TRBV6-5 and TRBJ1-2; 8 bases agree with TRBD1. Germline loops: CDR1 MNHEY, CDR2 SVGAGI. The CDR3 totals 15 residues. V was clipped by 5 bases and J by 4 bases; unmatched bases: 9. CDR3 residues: CASSPTGEGSYGYTF. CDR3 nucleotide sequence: TGTGCCAGCAGTCCGACAGGGGAGGGAAGCTATGGCTACACCTTC.

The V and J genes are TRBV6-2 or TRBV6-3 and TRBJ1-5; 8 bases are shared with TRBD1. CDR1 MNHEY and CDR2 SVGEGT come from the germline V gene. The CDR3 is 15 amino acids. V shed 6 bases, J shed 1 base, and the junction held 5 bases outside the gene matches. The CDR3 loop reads CASSFDRGSNQPQHF. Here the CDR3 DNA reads TGTGCCAGCAGCTTTGACAGGGGAAGCAATCAGCCCCAGCATTTT.

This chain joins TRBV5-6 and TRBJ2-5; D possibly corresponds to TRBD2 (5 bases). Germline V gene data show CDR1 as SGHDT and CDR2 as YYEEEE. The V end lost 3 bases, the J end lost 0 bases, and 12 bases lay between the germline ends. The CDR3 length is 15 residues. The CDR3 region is CASSSARGNQETQYF. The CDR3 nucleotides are TGTGCCAGCAGCTCAGCTCGGGGAAACCAAGAGACCCAGTACTTC.

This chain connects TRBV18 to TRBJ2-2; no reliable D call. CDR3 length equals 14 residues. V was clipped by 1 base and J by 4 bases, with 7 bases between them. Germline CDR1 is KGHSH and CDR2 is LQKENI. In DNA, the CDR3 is TGTGCCAGCTCACCACGAAGCACCACCGGGGAGCTGTTTTTT. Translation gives CASSPRSTTGELFF.

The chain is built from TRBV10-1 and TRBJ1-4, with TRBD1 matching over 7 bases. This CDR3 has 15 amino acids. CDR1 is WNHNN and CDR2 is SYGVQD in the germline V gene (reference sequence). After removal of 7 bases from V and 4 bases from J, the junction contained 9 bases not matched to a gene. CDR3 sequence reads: CASITTGTDNEKLFF. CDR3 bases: TGCGCCAGCATTACTACCGGGACAGATAATGAAAAACTGTTTTTT.

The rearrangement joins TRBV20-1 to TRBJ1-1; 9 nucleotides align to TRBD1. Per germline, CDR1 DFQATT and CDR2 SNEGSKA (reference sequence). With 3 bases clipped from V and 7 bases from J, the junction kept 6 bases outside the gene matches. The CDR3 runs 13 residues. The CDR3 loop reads CSASRQGVNEAFF. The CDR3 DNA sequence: TGCAGTGCTAGTAGACAGGGGGTAAATGAAGCTTTCTTT.

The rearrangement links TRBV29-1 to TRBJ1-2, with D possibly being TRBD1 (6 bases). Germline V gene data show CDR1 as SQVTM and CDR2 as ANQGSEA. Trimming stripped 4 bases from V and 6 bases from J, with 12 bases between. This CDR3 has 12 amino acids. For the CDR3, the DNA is TGCAGCGTTGCAGGGACACAAAATGGCTACACCTTC. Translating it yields CSVAGTQNGYTF.

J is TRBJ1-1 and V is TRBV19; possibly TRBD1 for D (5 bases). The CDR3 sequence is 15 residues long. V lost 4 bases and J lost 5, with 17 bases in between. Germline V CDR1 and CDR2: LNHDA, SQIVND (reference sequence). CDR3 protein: CASSTGGRAGTEAFF. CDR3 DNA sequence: TGTGCCAGTAGTACCGGGGGAAGGGCAGGGACTGAAGCTTTCTTT.

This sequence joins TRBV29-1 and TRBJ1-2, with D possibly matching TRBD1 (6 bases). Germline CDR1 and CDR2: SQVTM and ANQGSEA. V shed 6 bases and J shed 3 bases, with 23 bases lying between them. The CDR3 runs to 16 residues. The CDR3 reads CSVVPRDIEEDYGYTF. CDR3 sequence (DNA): TGCAGCGTGGTACCCCGGGACATCGAGGAGGACTATGGCTACACCTTC.

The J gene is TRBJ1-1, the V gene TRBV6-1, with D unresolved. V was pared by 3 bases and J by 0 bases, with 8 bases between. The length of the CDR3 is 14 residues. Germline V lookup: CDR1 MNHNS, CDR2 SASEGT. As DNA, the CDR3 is TGTGCCAGCAGTGACCCCCTTTTGAACACTGAAGCTTTCTTT. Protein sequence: CASSDPLLNTEAFF.

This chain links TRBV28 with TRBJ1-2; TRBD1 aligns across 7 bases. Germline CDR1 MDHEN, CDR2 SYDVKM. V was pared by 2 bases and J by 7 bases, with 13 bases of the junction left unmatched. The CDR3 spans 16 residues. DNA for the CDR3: TGTGCCAGCAGTTTAATCCTCGCAGGGGGAGGAAGTGGCTACACCTTC. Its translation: CASSLILAGGGSGYTF.

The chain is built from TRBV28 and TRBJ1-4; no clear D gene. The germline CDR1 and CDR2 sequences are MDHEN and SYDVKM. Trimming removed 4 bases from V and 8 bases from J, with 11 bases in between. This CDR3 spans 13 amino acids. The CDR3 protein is CASSSQNGEKLFF. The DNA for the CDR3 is TGTGCCAGCAGTTCCCAGAACGGGGAAAAACTGTTTTTT.

In nucleotides, the CDR3 is TGTGCCAGTAGTATAACCAGGGTCGGCACAGATACGCAGTATTTT. This encodes CASSITRVGTDTQYF. V is TRBV19 and J is TRBJ2-3, with D possibly TRBD1 on 5 matching bases. The CDR3 contains 15 residues. Germline V gene sequence: CDR1 LNHDA, CDR2 SQIVND (reference sequence). Trimming shortened V by 2 bases and J by 1 base, and 10 bases separated the two germline ends.

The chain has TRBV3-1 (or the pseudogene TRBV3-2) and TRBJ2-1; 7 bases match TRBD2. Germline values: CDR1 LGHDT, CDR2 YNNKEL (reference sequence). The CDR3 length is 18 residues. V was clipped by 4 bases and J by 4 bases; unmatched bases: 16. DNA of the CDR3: TGTGCCAGCAGCCGAAAATCTAGCATGGCGGGGGTTTACAATGAGCAGTTCTTC. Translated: CASSRKSSMAGVYNEQFF.

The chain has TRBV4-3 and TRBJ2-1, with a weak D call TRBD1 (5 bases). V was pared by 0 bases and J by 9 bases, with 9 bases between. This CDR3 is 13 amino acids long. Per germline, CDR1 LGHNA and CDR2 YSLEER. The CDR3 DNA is TGCGCCAGCAGCCAAGATGGGGCTGGTGAGCAGTTCTTC. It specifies CASSQDGAGEQFF.

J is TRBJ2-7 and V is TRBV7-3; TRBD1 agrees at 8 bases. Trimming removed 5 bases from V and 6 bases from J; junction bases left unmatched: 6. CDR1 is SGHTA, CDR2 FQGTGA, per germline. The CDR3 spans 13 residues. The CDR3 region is CASSKDREGEQYF. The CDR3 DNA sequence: TGTGCCAGCAGCAAGGACAGGGAAGGCGAGCAGTACTTC.

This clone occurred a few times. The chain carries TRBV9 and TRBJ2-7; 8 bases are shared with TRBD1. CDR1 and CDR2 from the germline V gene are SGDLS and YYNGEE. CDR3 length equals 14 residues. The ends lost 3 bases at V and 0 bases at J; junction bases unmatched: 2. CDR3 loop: CASSGQGLSYEQYF. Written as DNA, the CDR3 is TGTGCCAGCAGCGGACAGGGGCTCTCCTACGAGCAGTACTTC. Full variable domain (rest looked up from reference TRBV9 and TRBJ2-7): DSGVTQTPKHLITATGQRVTLRCSPRSGDLSVYWYQQSLDQGLQFLIQYYNGEERAKGNILERFSAQQFPDLHSELNLSSLELGDSALYFCASSGQGLSYEQYFGPGTRLTVT.

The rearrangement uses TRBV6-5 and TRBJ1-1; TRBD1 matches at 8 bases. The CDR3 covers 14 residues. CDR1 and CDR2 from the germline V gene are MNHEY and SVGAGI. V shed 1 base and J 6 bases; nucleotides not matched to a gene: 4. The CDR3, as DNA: TGTGCCAGCAGTTACTTACAGGGGGGATCTGAAGCTTTCTTT. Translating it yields CASSYLQGGSEAFF.

The CDR3 region is CASSSPTSGGKETQYF. DNA of the CDR3: TGCGCCAGCAGCTCCCCGACTAGCGGGGGGAAAGAGACCCAGTACTTC. This chain links TRBV5-1 with TRBJ2-5; 13 positions agree with TRBD2. The germline V gene has CDR1 SGHRS and CDR2 YFSETQ. This CDR3 region has 16 residues. The trim removed 3 bases at V and 3 bases at J, leaving 5 bases unmatched.

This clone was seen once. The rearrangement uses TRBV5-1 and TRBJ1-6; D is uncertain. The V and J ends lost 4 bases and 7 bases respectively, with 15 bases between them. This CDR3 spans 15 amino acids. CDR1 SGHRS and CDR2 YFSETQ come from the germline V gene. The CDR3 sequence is CASSPGSVENSPLHF. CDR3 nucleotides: TGCGCCAGCAGCCCCGGGTCCGTGGAGAATTCACCCCTCCACTTT.

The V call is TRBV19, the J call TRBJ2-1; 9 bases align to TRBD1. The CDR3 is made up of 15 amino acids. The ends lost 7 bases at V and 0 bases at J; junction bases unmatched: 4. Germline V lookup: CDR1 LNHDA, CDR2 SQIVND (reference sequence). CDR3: CASTQTGGSYNEQFF. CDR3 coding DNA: TGTGCCAGTACTCAGACAGGGGGCTCCTACAATGAGCAGTTCTTC.

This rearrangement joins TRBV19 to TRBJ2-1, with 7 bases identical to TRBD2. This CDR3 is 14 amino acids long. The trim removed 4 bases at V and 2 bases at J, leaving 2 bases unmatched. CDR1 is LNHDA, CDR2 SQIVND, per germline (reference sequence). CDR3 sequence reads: CASSRGLTYNEQFF. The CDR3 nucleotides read TGTGCCAGTAGTAGGGGACTAACCTACAATGAGCAGTTCTTC.

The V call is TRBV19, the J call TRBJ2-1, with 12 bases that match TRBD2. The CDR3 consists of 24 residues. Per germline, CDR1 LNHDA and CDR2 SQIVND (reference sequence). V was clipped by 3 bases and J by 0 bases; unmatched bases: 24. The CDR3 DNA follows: TGTGCCAGTAGTATCACACTTAAACAAAGGACTAGCGGGATTTACGCCGGCTCCTACAATGAGCAGTTCTTC. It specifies CASSITLKQRTSGIYAGSYNEQFF. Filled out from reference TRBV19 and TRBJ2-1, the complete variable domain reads DGGITQSPKYLFRKEGQNVTLSCEQNLNHDAMYWYRQDPGQGLRLIYYSQIVNDFQKGDIAEGYSVSREKKESFPLTVTSAQKNPTAFYLCASSITLKQRTSGIYAGSYNEQFFGPGTRLTVL.

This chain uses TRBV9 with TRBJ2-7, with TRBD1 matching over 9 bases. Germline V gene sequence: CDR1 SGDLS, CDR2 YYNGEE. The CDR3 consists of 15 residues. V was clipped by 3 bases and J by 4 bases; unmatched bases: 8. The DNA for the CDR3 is TGTGCCAGCAGCGCCTCGACAGGGGGTCTATACGAGCAGTACTTC. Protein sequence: CASSASTGGLYEQYF.

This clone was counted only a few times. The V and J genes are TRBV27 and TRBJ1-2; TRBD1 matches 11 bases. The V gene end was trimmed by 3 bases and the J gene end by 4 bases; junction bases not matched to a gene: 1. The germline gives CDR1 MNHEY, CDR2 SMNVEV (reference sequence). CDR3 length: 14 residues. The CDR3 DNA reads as TGTGCCAGCAGTTTGGGACAGGGGGTCTATGGCTACACCTTC. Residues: CASSLGQGVYGYTF.